Listed below are T cell receptor beta chains from one sample, sequenced in a study of T cells in localized non-small cell lung cancer. Clones were read by immunoSEQ multiplex PCR, and TCRdb kept only the in-frame ones, dropping some. The table has approximately 150,000 clones, about 89% seen once. This material consisted of peripheral blood, taken before any cancer treatment. These receptors came from a female donor aged 60 or older with stage I lung adenocarcinoma. Each CDR3 is given with its conserved first and last residue. Each record gives: J gene, clone size, V gene, D gene, CDR3 DNA, CDR3 protein. D genes are given only for firm matches. The size field is filled for only some rows; it gives once, few, many or a size class.

J gene: TRBJ2-3
clone size: NA
V gene: TRBV2
D gene: TRBD2
CDR3 DNA: TGTGCCAGCAGTGAAGGCTTAGCGGGGGATACGCAGTATTTT
CDR3 protein: CASSEGLAGDTQYF

J gene: TRBJ2-7
clone size: NA
V gene: TRBV5-1
D gene: TRBD2
CDR3 DNA: TGCGCCAGCACCGAGACCGGACTAGCGGCCTCCTACGAGCAGTACTTC
CDR3 protein: CASTETGLAASYEQYF

J gene: TRBJ2-2
clone size: NA
V gene: TRBV11-3
D gene: TRBD1
CDR3 DNA: TGTGCCAGCAGCCCCGGGACAGGGAAGACCGGGGAGCTGTTTTTT
CDR3 protein: CASSPGTGKTGELFF

J gene: TRBJ1-5
clone size: NA
V gene: TRBV28
D gene: NA
CDR3 DNA: TGTGCCAGCGCTAAAAGGGGGATCGGCAATCAGCCCCAGCATTTT
CDR3 protein: CASAKRGIGNQPQHF

J gene: TRBJ1-5
clone size: NA
V gene: TRBV28
D gene: TRBD1
CDR3 DNA: TGTGCCAGCAGGCAGACAGGGCCTAGCAATCAGCCCCAGCATTTT
CDR3 protein: CASRQTGPSNQPQHF

J gene: TRBJ2-1
clone size: NA
V gene: TRBV11-1
D gene: NA
CDR3 DNA: TGTGCCAGCAGGCCCACCGGAGGGGACTACAATGAGCAGTTCTTC
CDR3 protein: CASRPTGGDYNEQFF

J gene: TRBJ2-1
clone size: NA
V gene: TRBV28
D gene: NA
CDR3 DNA: TGTGCCAGCAGCCCTGCTTCGGGGCGATTCACCGATGAGCAGTTCTTC
CDR3 protein: CASSPASGRFTDEQFF

J gene: TRBJ2-3
clone size: NA
V gene: TRBV25-1
D gene: NA
CDR3 DNA: TGTGCCAGCAGTGAATGGTCCGCCAAAATCATAGATACGCAGTATTTT
CDR3 protein: CASSEWSAKIIDTQYF

J gene: TRBJ2-1
clone size: NA
V gene: TRBV7-8
D gene: NA
CDR3 DNA: TGTGCCAGCAGAGCGGACAGATACAATGAGCAGTTCTTC
CDR3 protein: CASRADRYNEQFF

J gene: TRBJ2-1
clone size: NA
V gene: TRBV9
D gene: TRBD1
CDR3 DNA: TGTGCCAGCAGCGTCGGACAGGCTGCCTACAATGAGCAGTTCTTC
CDR3 protein: CASSVGQAAYNEQFF

J gene: TRBJ1-3
clone size: NA
V gene: TRBV27
D gene: NA
CDR3 DNA: TGTGCCAGCAGTTTATCCGCCACAGGGCCCCTAAGCTCTGGAAACACCATATATTTT
CDR3 protein: CASSLSATGPLSSGNTIYF

J gene: TRBJ1-2
clone size: NA
V gene: TRBV5-1
D gene: TRBD1
CDR3 DNA: TGCGCCAGCAGCCCGGGAGACTCCGGGACAGGGGTCTATGGCTACACCTTC
CDR3 protein: CASSPGDSGTGVYGYTF

J gene: TRBJ2-3
clone size: once
V gene: TRBV5-4
D gene: TRBD2
CDR3 DNA: TGTGCCAGCAGCATCCCGGGACTAGCGGGATTCACAGATACGCAGTATTTT
CDR3 protein: CASSIPGLAGFTDTQYF

J gene: TRBJ2-3
clone size: NA
V gene: TRBV7-2
D gene: TRBD2
CDR3 DNA: TGTGCCAGCAACCGCGGGAGTCATGAAGATACGCAGTATTTT
CDR3 protein: CASNRGSHEDTQYF

J gene: TRBJ2-1
clone size: NA
V gene: TRBV9
D gene: NA
CDR3 DNA: TGTGCCAGCAGCGTAGTGGAGGGGCCAGGCGATGAGCAGTTCTTC
CDR3 protein: CASSVVEGPGDEQFF

J gene: TRBJ1-2
clone size: NA
V gene: TRBV6-4
D gene: NA
CDR3 DNA: TGTGCCAGCAGCCCCGAAATGGGGACGAGCTATGGCTACACCTTC
CDR3 protein: CASSPEMGTSYGYTF

J gene: TRBJ2-4
clone size: NA
V gene: TRBV2
D gene: NA
CDR3 DNA: TGTGCCAGCAGTGAGCGCCAGGGGGGGTCAAACATTCAGTACTTC
CDR3 protein: CASSERQGGSNIQYF

J gene: TRBJ1-2
clone size: NA
V gene: TRBV10-3
D gene: NA
CDR3 DNA: TGTGCCATCAGTGTAGATTGGGGGGCCAACTATGGCTACACCTTC
CDR3 protein: CAISVDWGANYGYTF

J gene: TRBJ2-1
clone size: NA
V gene: TRBV15
D gene: NA
CDR3 DNA: TGTGCCACCAGACCAGATTTCAGGGGTAAATCCTACAATGAGCAGTTCTTC
CDR3 protein: CATRPDFRGKSYNEQFF

J gene: TRBJ2-1
clone size: NA
V gene: TRBV7-9
D gene: TRBD2
CDR3 DNA: TGTGCCAGCAGCTTAGTGGCTAGCGGGGGTTACAATGAGCAGTTCTTC
CDR3 protein: CASSLVASGGYNEQFF

J gene: TRBJ2-7
clone size: NA
V gene: TRBV5-1
D gene: NA
CDR3 DNA: TGCGCCAGCAGGGAGGACTCCTACGAGCAGTACTTC
CDR3 protein: CASREDSYEQYF

J gene: TRBJ2-3
clone size: NA
V gene: TRBV18
D gene: NA
CDR3 DNA: TGTGCCAGCTCCACGGGACTGCCGAGCACAGATACGCAGTATTTT
CDR3 protein: CASSTGLPSTDTQYF

J gene: TRBJ2-7
clone size: NA
V gene: TRBV5-8
D gene: NA
CDR3 DNA: TGTGCCAGTCAGCGAGGGCAGGAGCAGTACTTC
CDR3 protein: CASQRGQEQYF

J gene: TRBJ2-6
clone size: NA
V gene: TRBV28
D gene: NA
CDR3 DNA: TGTGCCAGCAGCGCCTCGGGGGCTGGGGCCAACGTCCTGACTTTC
CDR3 protein: CASSASGAGANVLTF

J gene: TRBJ2-1
clone size: NA
V gene: TRBV10-3
D gene: NA
CDR3 DNA: TGTGCCATCAGTGTGGTTGCGAGCTCCTACAATGAGCAGTTCTTC
CDR3 protein: CAISVVASSYNEQFF

J gene: TRBJ2-2
clone size: NA
V gene: TRBV19
D gene: NA
CDR3 DNA: TGTGCCAGTAAGGTAATCGCCGGGGAGCTGTTTTTT
CDR3 protein: CASKVIAGELFF

J gene: TRBJ2-1
clone size: NA
V gene: TRBV5-4
D gene: TRBD2
CDR3 DNA: TGTGCCAGCAGCTTGGAGGGAGGGCGTCTGAATGAGCAGTTCTTC
CDR3 protein: CASSLEGGRLNEQFF

J gene: TRBJ1-1
clone size: NA
V gene: TRBV30
D gene: TRBD1
CDR3 DNA: TGTGCCTGGAGAACAGCGGGACAGGGGGGCACTGAAGCTTTCTTT
CDR3 protein: CAWRTAGQGGTEAFF

J gene: TRBJ1-4
clone size: NA
V gene: TRBV2
D gene: TRBD1
CDR3 DNA: TGTGCCAGCAGATACGGGACAGACCAAGAAAAACTGTTTTTT
CDR3 protein: CASRYGTDQEKLFF

J gene: TRBJ2-7
clone size: once
V gene: TRBV6-7
D gene: NA
CDR3 DNA: TGTGCCAGCAGTTACGATCGAGGGGGGGAGCAGTACTTC
CDR3 protein: CASSYDRGGEQYF

J gene: TRBJ1-5
clone size: few
V gene: TRBV2
D gene: NA
CDR3 DNA: TGTGCCAGCAGCGTCGAGCGGGGCAATCAGCCCCAGCATTTT
CDR3 protein: CASSVERGNQPQHF

J gene: TRBJ1-1
clone size: NA
V gene: TRBV29-1
D gene: NA
CDR3 DNA: TGCAGCGTTGAAGGGAACCTGAACACTGAAGCTTTCTTT
CDR3 protein: CSVEGNLNTEAFF

J gene: TRBJ2-7
clone size: NA
V gene: TRBV5-1
D gene: NA
CDR3 DNA: TGCGCCAGCAGCTTGAAAGACGGAAGCTCCTACGAGCAGTACTTC
CDR3 protein: CASSLKDGSSYEQYF

J gene: TRBJ2-4
clone size: once
V gene: TRBV28
D gene: NA
CDR3 DNA: TGTGCCAGCAGTTTTTCGACCGGCATGCTTATTCAGTACTTC
CDR3 protein: CASSFSTGMLIQYF

J gene: TRBJ2-1
clone size: NA
V gene: TRBV30
D gene: NA
CDR3 DNA: TGTGCCTGGAGTTGGCGGGATAGATTGGGCAATGAGCAGTTCTTC
CDR3 protein: CAWSWRDRLGNEQFF

J gene: TRBJ1-2
clone size: NA
V gene: TRBV11-2
D gene: NA
CDR3 DNA: TGTGCCAGCAGCTTAGGCGGCCAGCGAGGCTACACCTTC
CDR3 protein: CASSLGGQRGYTF

J gene: TRBJ2-7
clone size: NA
V gene: TRBV19
D gene: TRBD1
CDR3 DNA: TGTGCCAGTAGTAGAACCGGGACAGGGGACTACGAGCAGTACTTC
CDR3 protein: CASSRTGTGDYEQYF

J gene: TRBJ2-5
clone size: NA
V gene: TRBV28
D gene: TRBD2
CDR3 DNA: TGTGCCAGCAGTGGACTAGCGCTCCAAGAGACCCAGTACTTC
CDR3 protein: CASSGLALQETQYF

J gene: TRBJ2-3
clone size: once
V gene: TRBV27
D gene: TRBD2
CDR3 DNA: TGTGCCAGCAGTTTATGGCCTAGCGGGAGTTCCACAGATACGCAGTATTTT
CDR3 protein: CASSLWPSGSSTDTQYF

J gene: TRBJ2-2
clone size: NA
V gene: TRBV7-3
D gene: TRBD2
CDR3 DNA: TGTGCCAGCAGCTCACTAGCGGGAGGGCTCAGCACCGGGGAGCTGTTTTTT
CDR3 protein: CASSSLAGGLSTGELFF

J gene: TRBJ2-1
clone size: NA
V gene: TRBV5-1
D gene: TRBD2
CDR3 DNA: TGCGCCAGCAGCTTGGTGTCGACTAGCGCCTACCCCTGGGGTGAGCAGTTCTTC
CDR3 protein: CASSLVSTSAYPWGEQFF

J gene: TRBJ2-7
clone size: NA
V gene: TRBV6-6
D gene: TRBD1
CDR3 DNA: TGTGCCAGCAGTTACTCGGGACAGCTCTACGAGCAGTACTTC
CDR3 protein: CASSYSGQLYEQYF

J gene: TRBJ2-7
clone size: NA
V gene: TRBV27
D gene: TRBD1
CDR3 DNA: TGTGCCAGCAGTTTTGGGACAGGGTATACCGAGCAGTACTTC
CDR3 protein: CASSFGTGYTEQYF

J gene: TRBJ2-7
clone size: NA
V gene: TRBV6-6
D gene: TRBD1
CDR3 DNA: TGTGCCAGCAGTTGGGGACAGGGTGACGACGAGCAGTACTTC
CDR3 protein: CASSWGQGDDEQYF

J gene: TRBJ2-1
clone size: NA
V gene: TRBV6-6
D gene: TRBD2
CDR3 DNA: TGTGCCAGCAGGAGGCGGGAGGGGTACAATGAGCAGTTCTTC
CDR3 protein: CASRRREGYNEQFF

J gene: TRBJ2-7
clone size: NA
V gene: TRBV5-1
D gene: TRBD2
CDR3 DNA: TGCGCCAGCAGCTTGGCGGCTAGCGGGGGTGCCTACTCCTACGAGCAGTACTTC
CDR3 protein: CASSLAASGGAYSYEQYF

J gene: TRBJ2-1
clone size: NA
V gene: TRBV2
D gene: NA
CDR3 DNA: TGTGCCAGCAGTGAAGTCGGTATCAATGAGCAGTTCTTC
CDR3 protein: CASSEVGINEQFF

J gene: TRBJ2-1
clone size: NA
V gene: TRBV7-3
D gene: NA
CDR3 DNA: TGTGCCAGCAGCTTAAGGTTGCAGGGGAACAATGAGCAGTTCTTC
CDR3 protein: CASSLRLQGNNEQFF

J gene: TRBJ2-7
clone size: NA
V gene: TRBV29-1
D gene: NA
CDR3 DNA: TGCAGCGCCACCGGGGCCCCAAACTCCTACGAGCAGTACTTC
CDR3 protein: CSATGAPNSYEQYF

J gene: TRBJ1-1
clone size: NA
V gene: TRBV27
D gene: NA
CDR3 DNA: TGTGCCAGCAGTTCAGGTAACATGAACACTGAAGCTTTCTTT
CDR3 protein: CASSSGNMNTEAFF

J gene: TRBJ1-1
clone size: NA
V gene: TRBV28
D gene: NA
CDR3 DNA: TGTGCCAGCAGTGACGCAGACACTGAAGCTTTCTTT
CDR3 protein: CASSDADTEAFF

J gene: TRBJ1-1
clone size: NA
V gene: TRBV11-3
D gene: NA
CDR3 DNA: TGTGCCAGCAGCTTAAGGAACACTGAAGCTTTCTTT
CDR3 protein: CASSLRNTEAFF